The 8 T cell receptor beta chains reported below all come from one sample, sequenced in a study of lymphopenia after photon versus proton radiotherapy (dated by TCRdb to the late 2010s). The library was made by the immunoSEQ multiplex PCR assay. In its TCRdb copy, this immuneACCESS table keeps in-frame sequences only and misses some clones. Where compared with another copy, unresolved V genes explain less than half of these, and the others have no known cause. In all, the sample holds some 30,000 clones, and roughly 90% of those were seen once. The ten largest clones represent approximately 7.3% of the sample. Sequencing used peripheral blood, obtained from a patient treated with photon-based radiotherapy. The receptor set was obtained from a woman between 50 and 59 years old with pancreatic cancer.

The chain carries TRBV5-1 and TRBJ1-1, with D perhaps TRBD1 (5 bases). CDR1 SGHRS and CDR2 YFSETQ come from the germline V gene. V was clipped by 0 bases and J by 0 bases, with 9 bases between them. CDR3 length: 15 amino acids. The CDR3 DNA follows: TGCGCCAGCAGCTTGGGGCAGGGCATGAACACTGAAGCTTTCTTT. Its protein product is CASSLGQGMNTEAFF.

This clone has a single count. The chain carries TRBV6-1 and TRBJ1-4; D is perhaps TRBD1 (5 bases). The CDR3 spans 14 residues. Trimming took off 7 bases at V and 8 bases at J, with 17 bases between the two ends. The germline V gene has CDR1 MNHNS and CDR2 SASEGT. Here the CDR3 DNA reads TGTGCCAGCACCCGTGGGGGTATGGAGGAAAAACTGTTTTTT. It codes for CASTRGGMEEKLFF.

CDR3 residues: CAWTSSGHAYEQYF. CDR3 nucleotides: TGTGCCTGGACCTCTAGCGGGCACGCCTACGAGCAGTACTTC. V and J are TRBV30 and TRBJ2-7; 8 bases fit TRBD2. Germline V gene sequence: CDR1 GTSNPN, CDR2 SVGIG (reference sequence). V gave up 4 bases and J gave up 2 bases; unmatched junction bases: 7. CDR3 length: 14 amino acids.

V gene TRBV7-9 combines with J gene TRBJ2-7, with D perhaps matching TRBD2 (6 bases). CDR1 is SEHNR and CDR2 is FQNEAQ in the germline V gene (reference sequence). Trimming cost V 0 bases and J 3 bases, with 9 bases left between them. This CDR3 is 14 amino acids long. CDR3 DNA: TGTGCCAGCAGCTTAGCTTCCGGGGGCTACGAGCAGTACTTC. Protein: CASSLASGGYEQYF.

CDR3 coding DNA: TGTGCCAGCAGTTTGGCTCTACTAGCGGGAGTTGGTTTCACAGATACGCAGTATTTT. Encoded protein: CASSLALLAGVGFTDTQYF. J is TRBJ2-3 and V is TRBV27; 11 bases agree with TRBD2. CDR1 and CDR2 from the germline V gene are MNHEY and SMNVEV (reference sequence). The V and J ends lost 3 bases and 2 bases, in that order; junction bases with no gene match: 13. This CDR3 comprises 19 residues.

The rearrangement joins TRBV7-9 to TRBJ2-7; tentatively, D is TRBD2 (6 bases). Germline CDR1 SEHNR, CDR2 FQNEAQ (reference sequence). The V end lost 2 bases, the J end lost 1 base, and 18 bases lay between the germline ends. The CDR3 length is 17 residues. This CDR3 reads CASSLSSGWGESYEQYF. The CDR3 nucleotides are TGTGCCAGCAGCTTATCCTCTGGGTGGGGGGAATCCTACGAGCAGTACTTC.

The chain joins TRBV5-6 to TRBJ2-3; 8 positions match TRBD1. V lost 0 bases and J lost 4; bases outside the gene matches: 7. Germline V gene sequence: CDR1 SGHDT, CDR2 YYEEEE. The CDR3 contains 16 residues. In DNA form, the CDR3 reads TGTGCCAGCAGCTTGGCCCAGACAGGGGTAGCAGATACGCAGTATTTT. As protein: CASSLAQTGVADTQYF.

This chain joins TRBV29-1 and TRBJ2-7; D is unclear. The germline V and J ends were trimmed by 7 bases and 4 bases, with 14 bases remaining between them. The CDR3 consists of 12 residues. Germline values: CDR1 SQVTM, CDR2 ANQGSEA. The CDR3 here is CSAVRVGYEQYF. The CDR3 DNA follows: TGCAGCGCCGTCCGGGTGGGATACGAGCAGTACTTC.